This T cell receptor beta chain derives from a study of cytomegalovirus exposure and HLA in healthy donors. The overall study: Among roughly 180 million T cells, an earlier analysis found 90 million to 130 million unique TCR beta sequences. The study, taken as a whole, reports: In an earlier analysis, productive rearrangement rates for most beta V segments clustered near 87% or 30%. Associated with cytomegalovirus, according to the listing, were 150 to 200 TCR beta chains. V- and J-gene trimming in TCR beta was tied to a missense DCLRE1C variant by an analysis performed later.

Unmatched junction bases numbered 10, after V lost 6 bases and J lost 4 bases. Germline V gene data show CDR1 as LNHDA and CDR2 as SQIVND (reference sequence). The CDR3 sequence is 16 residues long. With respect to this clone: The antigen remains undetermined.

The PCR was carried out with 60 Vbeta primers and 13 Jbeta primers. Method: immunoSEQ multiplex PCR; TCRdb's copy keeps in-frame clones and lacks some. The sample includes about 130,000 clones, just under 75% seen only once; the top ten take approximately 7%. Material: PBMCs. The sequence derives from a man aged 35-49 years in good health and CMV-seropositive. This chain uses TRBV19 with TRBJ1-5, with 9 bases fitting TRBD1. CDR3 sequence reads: CASRRDRDVKNQPQHF. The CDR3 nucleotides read TGTGCCAGTAGGAGGGACAGGGATGTGAAGAATCAGCCCCAGCATTTT. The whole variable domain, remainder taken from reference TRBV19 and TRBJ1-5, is DGGITQSPKYLFRKEGQNVTLSCEQNLNHDAMYWYRQDPGQGLRLIYYSQIVNDFQKGDIAEGYSVSREKKESFPLTVTSAQKNPTAFYLCASRRDRDVKNQPQHFGDGTRLSIL.